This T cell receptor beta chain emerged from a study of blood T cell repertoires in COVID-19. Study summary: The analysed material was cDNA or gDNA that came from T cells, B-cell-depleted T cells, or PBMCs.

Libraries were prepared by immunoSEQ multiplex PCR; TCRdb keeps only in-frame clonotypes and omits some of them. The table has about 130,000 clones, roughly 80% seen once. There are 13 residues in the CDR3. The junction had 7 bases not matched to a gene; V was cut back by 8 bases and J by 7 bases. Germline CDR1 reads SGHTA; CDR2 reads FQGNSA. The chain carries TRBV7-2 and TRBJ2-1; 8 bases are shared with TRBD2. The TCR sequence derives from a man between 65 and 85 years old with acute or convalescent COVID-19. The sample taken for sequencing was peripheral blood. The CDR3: CASEIAGINEQFF. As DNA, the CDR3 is TGTGCCAGCGAAATAGCGGGGATAAATGAGCAGTTCTTC.